This T cell receptor (beta chain) comes out of a study of T cell responses to AZD1222 COVID-19 vaccine. General study points: Clonal diversity was possibly underestimated, and the donors were mostly white British, with more females. Unmutated variant regions reportedly attract nearly half of all spike-specific TCRs.

Assay: immunoSEQ multiplex PCR; the TCRdb copy retains only in-frame clones and omits some. The profile shows 90,000 to 95,000 clones, around 86% of them singletons. Note on this clone: Its cognate antigen is unknown.

The germline gives CDR1 MRHNA, CDR2 SNTAGT. Trimming took 6 bases from V and 4 from J, leaving 18 bases between them. The length of the CDR3 is 15 residues. The TCR sequence derives from an adult in good health. The V and J genes are TRBV6-4 and TRBJ1-2, with a weak D call TRBD1 (5 bases). The sequenced sample was peripheral blood, obtained on day 0 of AZD1222 vaccination. CDR3 DNA: TGTGCCAGCAGGACGGACAACATTGGGCGCTATGGCTACACCTTC. This codes for CASRTDNIGRYGYTF.